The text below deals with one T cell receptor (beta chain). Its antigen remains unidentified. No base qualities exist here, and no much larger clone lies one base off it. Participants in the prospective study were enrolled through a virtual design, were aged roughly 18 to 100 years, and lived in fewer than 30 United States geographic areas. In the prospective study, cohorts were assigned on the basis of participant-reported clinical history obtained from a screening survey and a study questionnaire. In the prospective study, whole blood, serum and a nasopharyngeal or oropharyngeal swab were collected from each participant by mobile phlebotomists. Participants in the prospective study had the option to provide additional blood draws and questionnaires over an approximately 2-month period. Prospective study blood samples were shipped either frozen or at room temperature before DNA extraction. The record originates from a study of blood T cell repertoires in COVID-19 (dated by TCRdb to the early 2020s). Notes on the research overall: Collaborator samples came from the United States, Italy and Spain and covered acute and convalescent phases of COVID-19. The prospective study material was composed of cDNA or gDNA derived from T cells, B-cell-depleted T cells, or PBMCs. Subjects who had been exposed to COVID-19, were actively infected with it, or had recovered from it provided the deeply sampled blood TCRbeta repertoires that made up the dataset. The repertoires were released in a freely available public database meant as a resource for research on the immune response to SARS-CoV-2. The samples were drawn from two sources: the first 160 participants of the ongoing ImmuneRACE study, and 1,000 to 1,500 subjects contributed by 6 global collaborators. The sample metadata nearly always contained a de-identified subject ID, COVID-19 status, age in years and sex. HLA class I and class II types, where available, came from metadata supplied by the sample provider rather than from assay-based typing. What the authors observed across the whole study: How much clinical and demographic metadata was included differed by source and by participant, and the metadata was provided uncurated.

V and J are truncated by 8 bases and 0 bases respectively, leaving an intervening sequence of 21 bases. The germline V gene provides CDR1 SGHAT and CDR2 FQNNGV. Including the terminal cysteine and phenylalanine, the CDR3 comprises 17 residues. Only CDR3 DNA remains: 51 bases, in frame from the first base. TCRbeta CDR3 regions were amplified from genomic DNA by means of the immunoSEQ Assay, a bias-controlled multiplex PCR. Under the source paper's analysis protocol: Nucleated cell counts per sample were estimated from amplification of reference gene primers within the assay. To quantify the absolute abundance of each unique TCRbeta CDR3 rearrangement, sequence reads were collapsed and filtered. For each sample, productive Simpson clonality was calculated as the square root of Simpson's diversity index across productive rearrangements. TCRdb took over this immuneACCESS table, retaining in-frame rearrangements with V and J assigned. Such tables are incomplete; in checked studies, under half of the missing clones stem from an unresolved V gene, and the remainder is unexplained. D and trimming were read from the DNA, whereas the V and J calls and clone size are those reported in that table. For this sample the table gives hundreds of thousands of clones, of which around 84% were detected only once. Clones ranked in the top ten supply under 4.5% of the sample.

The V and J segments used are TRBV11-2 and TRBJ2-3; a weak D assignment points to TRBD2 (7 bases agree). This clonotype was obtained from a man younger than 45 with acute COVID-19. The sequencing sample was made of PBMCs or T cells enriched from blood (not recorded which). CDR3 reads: CASRGAAGGISTDTQYF. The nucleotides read TGTGCCAGCCGGGGGGCGGCCGGGGGCATAAGCACAGATACGCAGTATTTT.